This T cell receptor (beta chain) emerged from a study of T cells of healthy individuals. This clonotype was detected a few times. TCRdb analysed the 5' RACE reads with MiXCR anew, one entry per CDR3 protein. Counted here are 60,000 to 80,000 distinct CDR3 sequences, around 16% occurring once; the ten biggest clones make up about 4.3%. V dropped 3 bases and J dropped 1; count of bases not matched to a gene: 9. The germline CDR1 and CDR2 sequences are KGHSH and LQKENI. The CDR3 is 16 amino acids. J is TRBJ2-7 and V is TRBV18, with 7 bases matching TRBD2. The clonotype originates from a human donor in good health. CDR3 in DNA: TGTGCCAGCTCACCGACTAGTGGGGGGGGGTCCTACGAGCAGTACTTC. This sequence encodes CASSPTSGGGSYEQYF.